Below, 18 T cell receptor beta chains from the same sample are listed, as sequenced in a study of blood T cell repertoires in COVID-19. Sequencing used immunoSEQ multiplex PCR; TCRdb keeps in-frame clones, though not all of them. The sample has 150,000 to 200,000 clones; more than 75% are singletons. The sequencing sample was made of PBMCs or T cells enriched from blood (not recorded which). Source of these receptors: a woman aged 45 to 65 who had recovered from COVID-19.

The chain is built from TRBV25-1 and TRBJ2-5; D may be TRBD1 (6 bases). The CDR3 totals 15 residues. From germline, CDR1 is MGHDK and CDR2 SYGVNS. V gave up 3 bases and J gave up 1 base, with 12 bases separating them. CDR3 in amino acids: CASSDNRVSQETQYF. Here the CDR3 DNA reads TGTGCCAGCAGTGATAACAGGGTGAGCCAAGAGACCCAGTACTTC.

This rearrangement joins TRBV12-3 or TRBV12-4 to TRBJ2-1, with 7 bases fitting TRBD1. The CDR3 extends over 13 amino acids. V gave up 2 bases and J gave up 10 bases; unmatched junction bases: 5. For the CDR3, the DNA is TGTGCCAGCAGTTTATTTAGGGGGCTGGAGCAGTTCTTC. Protein: CASSLFRGLEQFF.

The V and J genes are TRBV7-9 and TRBJ2-1; 9 nucleotides match TRBD2. V was pared by 4 bases and J by 9 bases, with 16 bases of the junction left unmatched. Germline assignment: CDR1 SEHNR and CDR2 FQNEAQ (reference sequence). The CDR3 has 17 amino acids. CDR3 coding DNA: TGTGCCAGCAGCTGGCTTGGGGGTGGTAGCGGGAGTGGTGAGCAGTTCTTC. Protein: CASSWLGGGSGSGEQFF.

This clone was picked up one time. The V call is TRBV10-1, the J call TRBJ2-1; no firm D call. With 2 bases removed from V and 2 bases from J, the gap between germline ends came to 7 bases. There are 14 residues in the CDR3. Germline lookup yields CDR1 WNHNN and CDR2 SYGVQD (reference sequence). The CDR3 sequence: CASSEQAAYNEQFF. The CDR3 region has the DNA TGCGCCAGCAGTGAGCAGGCAGCCTACAATGAGCAGTTCTTC.

The chain employs TRBV7-9 and TRBJ1-1; TRBD1 might be the D (5 bases). Trimming shortened V by 0 bases and J by 8 bases, and 10 bases separated the two germline ends. The CDR3 length is 13 residues. The germline V gene has CDR1 SEHNR and CDR2 FQNEAQ (reference sequence). The CDR3: CASSLAGGEEAFF. CDR3 in DNA: TGTGCCAGCAGCTTAGCTGGGGGGGAAGAAGCTTTCTTT.

V usage is TRBV10-1 and J usage is TRBJ2-7; possible D gene TRBD1, 5 bases. V was cut by 8 bases and J by 0 bases, with 20 bases left in between. The CDR3 sequence is 16 residues long. Germline V gives CDR1 WNHNN, CDR2 SYGVQD (reference sequence). This CDR3 reads CASPPSRTLSSYEQYF. The CDR3, as DNA: TGCGCCAGCCCTCCATCTAGGACACTGAGCTCCTACGAGCAGTACTTC.

Only a few counts were recorded for this clone. V and J are TRBV5-6 and TRBJ1-3; maybe TRBD1 (5 bases). The CDR3 length is 16 residues. Deletions cut 4 bases from V and 4 bases from J, with 18 bases between. Germline lookup yields CDR1 SGHDT and CDR2 YYEEEE. The CDR3 DNA reads TGTGCCAGCAGCGCGGGACTCCGGGCGGGAGGAAACACCATATATTTT. Translating gives CASSAGLRAGGNTIYF.

V gene TRBV19 combines with J gene TRBJ2-2; D unresolved. The germline V gene encodes CDR1 LNHDA and CDR2 SQIVND (reference sequence). The CDR3 is 15 residues long. The V and J ends lost 6 bases and 1 base respectively, with 12 bases between them. CDR3 DNA: TGTGCCAGTAGAATGGTGGCGGAGAACACCGGGGAGCTGTTTTTT. It encodes CASRMVAENTGELFF.

The chain recombines TRBV5-1 with TRBJ2-3, with 8 positions matching TRBD2. In germline, CDR1 is SGHRS, CDR2 YFSETQ. The J segment lost 3 bases and the V segment lost 0 bases, leaving 6 bases of the junction unmatched. The CDR3 has 16 amino acids. The CDR3 is CASSLGVAGRTDTQYF. The CDR3 DNA reads as TGCGCCAGCAGCTTGGGGGTAGCGGGAAGGACAGATACGCAGTATTTT. Full variable domain (outside the CDR3, taken from reference TRBV5-1 and TRBJ2-3): KAGVTQTPRYLIKTRGQQVTLSCSPISGHRSVSWYQQTPGQGLQFLFEYFSETQRNKGNFPGRFSGRQFSNSRSEMNVSTLELGDSALYLCASSLGVAGRTDTQYFGPGTRLTVL.

CDR3 protein: CAWQPGASGSVTDTQYF. CDR3 coding DNA: TGTGCCTGGCAACCTGGGGCTAGCGGGAGTGTGACAGATACGCAGTATTTT. The gene calls are TRBV30 and TRBJ2-3, with 10 nucleotides matching TRBD2. Germline trimming cut 5 bases from V and 3 bases from J; bases unmatched to any gene: 14. CDR1 and CDR2 from the germline V gene are GTSNPN and SVGIG (reference sequence). The CDR3 is 17 amino acids.

This clone was found once. The V call is TRBV4-1, the J call TRBJ2-7, with 7 nucleotides matching TRBD2. This CDR3 contains 18 residues. Germline lookup yields CDR1 MGHRA and CDR2 YSYEKL. Trimming took 2 bases from V and 0 from J; bases not matched to a gene: 13. The CDR3 nucleotides read TGCGCCAGCAGCCAACTACTGGGAGGGAAAAGCGGCTCCTACGAGCAGTACTTC. It translates to CASSQLLGGKSGSYEQYF.

For the CDR3, the DNA is TGTGCCAGTAGGGAAGGAGCGGGAGTAAGAGTGGGTGAGCAGTTCTTC. Its protein is CASREGAGVRVGEQFF. This rearrangement joins TRBV19 to TRBJ2-1; TRBD2 agrees at 8 bases. CDR1 is LNHDA, CDR2 SQIVND, per germline (reference sequence). This CDR3 has 16 residues. V shed 6 bases, J shed 9 bases, and the junction held 16 bases outside the gene matches. Supplemented by reference TRBV19 and TRBJ2-1, the full variable domain reads DGGITQSPKYLFRKEGQNVTLSCEQNLNHDAMYWYRQDPGQGLRLIYYSQIVNDFQKGDIAEGYSVSREKKESFPLTVTSAQKNPTAFYLCASREGAGVRVGEQFFGPGTRLTVL.

The V call is TRBV29-1, the J call TRBJ1-1, with a tentative D call TRBD1 (5 bases). CDR1 is SQVTM, CDR2 ANQGSEA, per germline. CDR3 length equals 14 residues. Trimming removed 7 bases at V and 4 bases at J, with 19 bases between. The DNA of the CDR3 is TGCAGCGCAACTCTGGGGCTCCGGAGCACTGAAGCTTTCTTT. Its translation: CSATLGLRSTEAFF.

In DNA form, the CDR3 reads TGTGCCAGCGGGACAGGGTTGGAGACCCAGTACTTC. Translating it yields CASGTGLETQYF. This sequence joins TRBV7-8 and TRBJ2-5, with 9 bases fitting TRBD1. Germline V gives CDR1 SGHVS, CDR2 FQNEAQ. With 8 bases clipped from V and 5 bases from J, the junction kept 3 bases outside the gene matches. The CDR3 is made up of 12 amino acids.

The V call is TRBV27, the J call TRBJ2-1, with D possibly matching TRBD1 (6 bases). CDR1 and CDR2 from the germline V gene are MNHEY and SMNVEV (reference sequence). The CDR3 contains 19 residues. Between the trimmed V and J ends, which lost 6 bases and 5 bases, there was a span of 29 bases. CDR3 in amino acids: CASSPSLKLGTPRNNEQFF. The CDR3 DNA sequence: TGTGCCAGCAGCCCTTCCCTCAAACTGGGGACACCTAGAAACAATGAGCAGTTCTTC.

The genes are TRBV5-3 and TRBJ2-1, with D maybe TRBD1 (6 bases). TRBV5-3 is noted as an ORF with a role that remains uncertain. The CDR3 loop spans 15 amino acids. Trimming shortened V by 3 bases and J by 3 bases, and 13 bases separated the two germline ends. Here the CDR3 reads CARSSSGHFYNEQFF. The DNA for the CDR3 is TGTGCCAGAAGCTCTTCGGGACATTTCTACAATGAGCAGTTCTTC.

The V call is TRBV7-9, the J call TRBJ2-5; D is uncertain. Looked up from germline, CDR1 is SEHNR and CDR2 is FQNEAQ (reference sequence). Trimming took 5 bases from V and 3 from J, leaving 13 bases between them. CDR3 length equals 14 residues. In DNA form, the CDR3 reads TGTGCCAGCAGCCAGCGCTACGGAGAAGAGACCCAGTACTTC. It is translated as CASSQRYGEETQYF.

The chain combines TRBV19 with TRBJ2-3; possibly TRBD1 for D (6 bases). CDR3 length: 19 residues. The germline V gene has CDR1 LNHDA and CDR2 SQIVND (reference sequence). V was clipped by 7 bases and J by 0 bases, with 26 bases between them. The DNA of the CDR3 is TGTGCCAGTACCCCCCGCGCGGCCCCCGGACAGTCTAGCACAGATACGCAGTATTTT. Translating it yields CASTPRAAPGQSSTDTQYF.